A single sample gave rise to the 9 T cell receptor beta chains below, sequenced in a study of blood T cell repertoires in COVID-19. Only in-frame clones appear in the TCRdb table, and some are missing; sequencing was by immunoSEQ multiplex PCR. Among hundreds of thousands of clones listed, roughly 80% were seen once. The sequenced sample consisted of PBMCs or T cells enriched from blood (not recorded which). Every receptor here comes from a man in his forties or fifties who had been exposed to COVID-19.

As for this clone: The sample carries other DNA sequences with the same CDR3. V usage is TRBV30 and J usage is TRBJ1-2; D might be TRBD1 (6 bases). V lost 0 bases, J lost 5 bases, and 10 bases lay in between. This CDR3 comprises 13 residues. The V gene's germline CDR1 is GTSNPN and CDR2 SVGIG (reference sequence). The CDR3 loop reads CAWSVGQGYGYTF. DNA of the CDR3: TGTGCCTGGAGTGTAGGCCAGGGGTATGGCTACACCTTC.

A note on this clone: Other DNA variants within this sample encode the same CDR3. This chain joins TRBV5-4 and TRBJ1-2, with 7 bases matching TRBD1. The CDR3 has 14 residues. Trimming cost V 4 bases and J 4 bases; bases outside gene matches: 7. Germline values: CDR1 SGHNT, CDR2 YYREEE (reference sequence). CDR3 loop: CASSLDREGYGYTF. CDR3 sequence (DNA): TGTGCCAGCAGCCTTGACAGGGAAGGCTATGGCTACACCTTC.

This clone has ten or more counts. In DNA form, the CDR3 reads TGTGCCAGCGGACTTGTCATTGAAAAACTGTTTTTT. Translated: CASGLVIEKLFF. This rearrangement joins TRBV2 to TRBJ1-4; the D is unclear. The ends were cut back, 8 bases at V and 7 bases at J, with 11 bases in the middle. Germline V gene sequence: CDR1 SNHLY, CDR2 FYNNEI. The CDR3 has 12 residues.

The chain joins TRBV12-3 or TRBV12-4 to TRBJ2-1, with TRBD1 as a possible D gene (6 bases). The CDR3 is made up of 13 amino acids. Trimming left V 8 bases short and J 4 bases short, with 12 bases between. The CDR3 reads CASGTYEYNEQFF. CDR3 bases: TGTGCCAGCGGGACATACGAATACAATGAGCAGTTCTTC.

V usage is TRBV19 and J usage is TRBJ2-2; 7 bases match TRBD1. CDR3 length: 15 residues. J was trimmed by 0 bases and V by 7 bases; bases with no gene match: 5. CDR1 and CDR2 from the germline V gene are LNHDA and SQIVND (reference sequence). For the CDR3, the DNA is TGTGCCAGTACTACCGGGACAGCGAACACCGGGGAGCTGTTTTTT. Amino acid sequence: CASTTGTANTGELFF.

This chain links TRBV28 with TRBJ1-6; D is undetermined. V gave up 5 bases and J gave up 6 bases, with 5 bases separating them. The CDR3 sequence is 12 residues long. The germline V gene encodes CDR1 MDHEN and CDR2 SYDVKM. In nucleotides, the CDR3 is TGTGCCAGCAGTCCCGTTAATTCACCCCTCCACTTT. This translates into CASSPVNSPLHF.

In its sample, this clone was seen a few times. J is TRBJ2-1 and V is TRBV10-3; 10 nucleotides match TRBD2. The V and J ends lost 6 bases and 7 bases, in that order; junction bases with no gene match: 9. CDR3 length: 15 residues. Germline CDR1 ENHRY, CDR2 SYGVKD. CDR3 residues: CAIRPLAGVRNEQFF. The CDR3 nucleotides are TGTGCCATCAGGCCTCTAGCGGGAGTCCGGAATGAGCAGTTCTTC.

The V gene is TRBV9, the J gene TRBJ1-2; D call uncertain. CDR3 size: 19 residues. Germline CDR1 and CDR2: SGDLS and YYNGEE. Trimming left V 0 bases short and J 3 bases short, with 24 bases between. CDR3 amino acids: CASSVGPHRGNLHDYGYTF. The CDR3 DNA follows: TGTGCCAGCAGCGTAGGTCCCCACCGCGGCAACCTCCATGACTATGGCTACACCTTC.

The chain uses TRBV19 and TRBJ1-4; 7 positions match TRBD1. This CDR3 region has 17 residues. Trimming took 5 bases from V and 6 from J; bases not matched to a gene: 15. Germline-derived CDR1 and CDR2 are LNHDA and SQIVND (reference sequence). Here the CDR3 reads CASSLLPRDSLDEKLFF. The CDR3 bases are TGTGCCAGTAGTCTCCTACCCCGGGACAGTCTTGATGAAAAACTGTTTTTT.